A single sample gave rise to the 20 T cell receptor beta chains below, sequenced in a study of PD-1 blockade in classical Hodgkin lymphoma. The time point was: cycle 4 day 1 (C4D1), after six to seven weeks of nivolumab. Every patient experienced relapse after autologous stem cell transplantation, and brentuximab vedotin exposure varied. TCRdb's table, derived via immunoSEQ multiplex PCR, lists solely in-frame clones and lacks some. The data hold about 110,000 clones, with around 90% observed a single time. This specimen was peripheral blood mononuclear cells (PBMCs), taken before the fourth cycle of nivolumab. Receptor source: a human donor with classical Hodgkin lymphoma.

The V gene is TRBV14, the J gene TRBJ1-1, with 9 positions matching TRBD1. Germline values: CDR1 SGHDN, CDR2 FVKESK. V trimming: 2 bases; J trimming: 3 bases; junction bases outside the gene matches: 1. This CDR3 comprises 14 residues. The CDR3 DNA reads as TGTGCCAGCAGCCAAACAGGGGGCTACACTGAAGCTTTCTTT. Amino acid sequence: CASSQTGGYTEAFF.

V gene TRBV27 combines with J gene TRBJ1-4; 9 bases are shared with TRBD1. This CDR3 region has 15 residues. V dropped 2 bases and J dropped 4; count of bases not matched to a gene: 2. Looked up from germline, CDR1 is MNHEY and CDR2 is SMNVEV (reference sequence). DNA for the CDR3: TGTGCCAGCAGTTTAGGACAGGGGCATAATGAAAAACTGTTTTTT. Translating gives CASSLGQGHNEKLFF.

The chain carries TRBV9 and TRBJ1-3, with D uncertain. The CDR3 totals 15 residues. Trimming left V 4 bases short and J 0 bases short, with 11 bases between. Germline V CDR1 and CDR2: SGDLS, YYNGEE. The CDR3 sequence: CASSLSGISGNTIYF. CDR3 coding DNA: TGTGCCAGCAGCCTCTCGGGAATCTCTGGAAACACCATATATTTT.

This chain joins TRBV5-1 and TRBJ2-7; D gene ambiguous. Per germline, CDR1 SGHRS and CDR2 YFSETQ. The V and J ends lost 4 bases and 4 bases respectively, with 15 bases between them. The CDR3 is 14 residues long. CDR3 bases: TGCGCCAGCAGCCCGGCCAATTCTCAGTACGAGCAGTACTTC. This translates into CASSPANSQYEQYF.

The J gene is TRBJ2-1, the V gene TRBV6-6; the D gene could be TRBD1 or TRBD2 (5 bases each). V was shortened by 1 base and J by 7 bases, with 8 bases between the two germline ends. The CDR3 consists of 13 residues. The germline CDR1 and CDR2 sequences are MNHNY and SVGAGI (reference sequence). The CDR3 DNA reads TGTGCCAGCAGTTACTTGAGGGGAAATGAGCAGTTCTTC. This gives the protein CASSYLRGNEQFF.

V and J are TRBV28 and TRBJ1-1; 10 bases match TRBD1. The CDR3 totals 16 residues. Per the germline V gene, CDR1 is MDHEN and CDR2 is SYDVKM. J gave up 1 base and V 8 bases, and 10 bases lay outside the gene matches. The DNA of the CDR3 is TGTGCCAGCTGTAAAAGACAGGGGGCGTGGAACACTGAAGCTTTCTTT. Translating gives CASCKRQGAWNTEAFF.

V gene TRBV2 combines with J gene TRBJ2-7, with TRBD1 matching 9 bases. The junction had 6 bases not matched to a gene; V was cut back by 6 bases and J by 3 bases. This CDR3 is 14 amino acids long. Germline lookup yields CDR1 SNHLY and CDR2 FYNNEI. The CDR3 spells CASRPGTGIYEQYF. The CDR3 DNA reads as TGTGCCAGCAGACCCGGGACAGGGATCTACGAGCAGTACTTC. Based on the CDR3 plus reference TRBV2 and TRBJ2-7, the full variable domain is EPEVTQTPSHQVTQMGQEVILRCVPISNHLYFYWYRQILGQKVEFLVSFYNNEISEKSEIFDDQFSVERPDGSNFTLKIRSTKLEDSAMYFCASRPGTGIYEQYFGPGTRLTVT.

V and J are TRBV7-2 and TRBJ1-5; tentatively, D is TRBD1 (5 bases). Trimming shortened V by 5 bases and J by 0 bases, and 14 bases separated the two germline ends. Germline CDR1 and CDR2: SGHTA and FQGNSA. The CDR3 consists of 16 residues. The CDR3 sequence: CASSPRGLDSNQPQHF. The CDR3 bases are TGTGCCAGCAGCCCCCGGGGCCTTGATAGCAATCAGCCCCAGCATTTT.

The sample holds one count of this clone. The chain is built from TRBV10-1 and TRBJ2-1; a possible D gene is TRBD1 (6 bases). In germline, CDR1 is WNHNN, CDR2 SYGVQD (reference sequence). CDR3 size: 13 residues. The V gene lost 5 bases and the J gene lost 7 bases, with 12 bases spanning the gap. CDR3 sequence: CASSSPQGNEQFF. The DNA for the CDR3 is TGCGCCAGCAGTTCTCCGCAGGGGAATGAGCAGTTCTTC.

The chain employs TRBV5-6 and TRBJ1-5; D might be TRBD1 (5 bases). The germline CDR1 and CDR2 sequences are SGHDT and YYEEEE. Trimming took 0 bases from V and 4 from J, leaving 11 bases between them. This CDR3 region has 15 residues. The CDR3 bases are TGTGCCAGCAGCTTGGGGACATGGGGAAATCAGCCCCAGCATTTT. Amino acid sequence: CASSLGTWGNQPQHF.

This clone appeared a single time. This chain connects TRBV19 to TRBJ1-4; 8 nucleotides line up with TRBD1. There are 15 residues in the CDR3. Germline trimming cut 5 bases from V and 3 bases from J; bases unmatched to any gene: 5. Germline CDR1 reads LNHDA; CDR2 reads SQIVND (reference sequence). For the CDR3, the DNA is TGTGCCAGTAGTCCTCGGACAGGGCCTAATGAAAAACTGTTTTTT. Protein sequence: CASSPRTGPNEKLFF.

In DNA, the CDR3 is TGTGCCAGTAAGCCGGGACTAGCGGTCTACAATGAGCAGTTCTTC. It yields the protein CASKPGLAVYNEQFF. The J gene is TRBJ2-1, the V gene TRBV19; TRBD2 aligns across 11 bases. The junction had 5 bases not matched to a gene; V was cut back by 7 bases and J by 3 bases. CDR3 length: 15 residues. CDR1 is LNHDA and CDR2 is SQIVND in the germline V gene (reference sequence).

This chain connects TRBV7-2 to TRBJ1-3; 8 bases align to TRBD1. V gave up 5 bases and J gave up 4 bases; unmatched junction bases: 7. The germline gives CDR1 SGHTA, CDR2 FQGNSA. This CDR3 is 15 amino acids long. In nucleotides, the CDR3 is TGTGCCAGCAGCCGACAGGGGTTAGTCGGAAACACCATATATTTT. This gives the protein CASSRQGLVGNTIYF.

The rearrangement links TRBV28 to TRBJ2-3; the D gene is possibly TRBD1 (5 bases). CDR3 length: 15 residues. Germline-derived CDR1 and CDR2 are MDHEN and SYDVKM. Trimming pared 5 bases from V and 9 bases from J, leaving 21 bases between. CDR3 sequence reads: CASSPRTRTGRTQYF. The CDR3 DNA is TGTGCCAGCAGTCCGCGGACCCGAACAGGACGGACGCAGTATTTT. The variable domain in full, completed from reference TRBV28 and TRBJ2-3, reads DVKVTQSSRYLVKRTGEKVFLECVQDMDHENMFWYRQDPGLGLRLIYFSYDVKMKEKGDIPEGYSVSREKKERFSLILESASTNQTSMYLCASSPRTRTGRTQYFGPGTRLTVL.

The rearrangement uses TRBV4-1 and TRBJ2-1; weak D call: TRBD2 (7 bases). This CDR3 comprises 17 residues. CDR1 is MGHRA and CDR2 is YSYEKL in the germline V gene. Trimming took 3 bases from V and 3 from J, leaving 18 bases between them. The CDR3 bases are TGCGCCAGCAGCCACCCCTGGGGGGGCCCCTTCTACAATGAGCAGTTCTTC. Protein: CASSHPWGGPFYNEQFF.

The chain uses TRBV28 and TRBJ1-1; D remains ambiguous. The CDR3 covers 16 residues. Trimming removed 2 bases at V and 1 base at J, with 14 bases between. The V gene's germline CDR1 is MDHEN and CDR2 SYDVKM. The CDR3 sequence is CASSLLSGLGNTEAFF. DNA for the CDR3: TGTGCCAGCAGTTTACTTTCTGGGTTGGGGAACACTGAAGCTTTCTTT.

This chain uses TRBV7-9 with TRBJ2-5; no definite D call. The CDR3 is made up of 14 amino acids. V shed 3 bases and J shed 1 base, with 9 bases lying between them. The germline V gene encodes CDR1 SEHNR and CDR2 FQNEAQ (reference sequence). The DNA for the CDR3 is TGTGCCAGCAGCTTCATCCGCCTCCAAGAGACCCAGTACTTC. Translated, it gives CASSFIRLQETQYF.

J is TRBJ2-7 and V is TRBV4-1; D could derive from TRBD1 or TRBD2 (5 bases each). Trimming stripped 0 bases from V and 5 bases from J, with 14 bases between. The germline V gene has CDR1 MGHRA and CDR2 YSYEKL. The CDR3 is made up of 15 amino acids. The CDR3 DNA reads TGCGCCAGCAGCCAAGATAGGGGAGTTAGCGACGAGCAGTACTTC. It specifies CASSQDRGVSDEQYF.

This clone was counted once. This rearrangement joins TRBV4-1 to TRBJ1-4; a possible D gene is TRBD1 (5 bases). The CDR3 loop spans 15 amino acids. V shed 4 bases and J shed 0 bases, with 9 bases lying between them. CDR1 and CDR2 (germline): MGHRA, YSYEKL. The CDR3 coding sequence is TGCGCCAGCAGCCCCCAGGGAGCAACTAATGAAAAACTGTTTTTT. Amino acids: CASSPQGATNEKLFF.

The V and J genes are TRBV14 and TRBJ1-2; possible D gene TRBD1, 5 bases. Trimming shortened V by 2 bases and J by 8 bases, and 15 bases separated the two germline ends. CDR1 is SGHDN and CDR2 is FVKESK in the germline V gene. The CDR3 has 14 amino acids. The chain's CDR3 is CASSQSGAVGGYTF. The CDR3 DNA reads TGTGCCAGCAGCCAATCCGGGGCCGTCGGGGGCTACACCTTC.